Each of the 13 T cell receptor beta chains below was sequenced from the same sample in a study of cytomegalovirus exposure and HLA in healthy donors. Researchers ran the PCR with 60 Vbeta and 13 Jbeta primers. Only in-frame clones appear in the TCRdb table, and some are missing; sequencing was by immunoSEQ multiplex PCR. The sample shows 170,000 or so clones, about three quarters of them seen only once. The specimen was PBMCs. These receptors were taken from a woman aged 40 to 50 in good health and CMV-seronegative.

The chain is built from TRBV7-7 and TRBJ2-1, with a weak D call TRBD2 (7 bases). The V end was cut by 5 bases, the J end by 6 bases, with 14 bases between. Germline V gene data show CDR1 as SSHAT and CDR2 as FNYEAQ (reference sequence). There are 14 residues in the CDR3. Written as DNA, the CDR3 is TGTGCCAGCAGCCTCGGGGGGCCCTCCAATGAGCAGTTCTTC. Its translation is CASSLGGPSNEQFF.

DNA of the CDR3: TGCGCCAGCAGCTTGAGAGTGGGACTAGCGGGTGCTAGCACAGATACGCAGTATTTT. Translating gives CASSLRVGLAGASTDTQYF. The gene calls are TRBV5-1 and TRBJ2-3; 12 bases agree with TRBD2. V gave up 1 base and J gave up 0 bases; unmatched junction bases: 9. The CDR3 is 19 amino acids. Germline CDR1 and CDR2: SGHRS and YFSETQ.

The chain couples TRBV10-2 to TRBJ1-4, with no clear D. This CDR3 contains 13 residues. V was clipped by 6 bases and J by 3 bases, with 8 bases between them. Germline CDR1 and CDR2: WSHSY and SAAADI. The CDR3 loop is CASRQSANEKLFF. As DNA, the CDR3 is TGCGCCAGCAGACAGTCCGCTAATGAAAAACTGTTTTTT.

The V and J genes are TRBV29-1 and TRBJ2-5; a weak D match, TRBD1 (6 bases). Trimming shortened V by 4 bases and J by 6 bases, and 12 bases separated the two germline ends. This CDR3 has 12 residues. Germline CDR1 SQVTM, CDR2 ANQGSEA. The CDR3 loop is CSVGAGVQTQYF. The DNA of the CDR3 is TGCAGCGTTGGGGCAGGGGTGCAGACCCAGTACTTC.

This chain uses TRBV5-1 with TRBJ2-5; 9 bases agree with TRBD1. The V gene end was trimmed by 2 bases and the J gene end by 6 bases; junction bases not matched to a gene: 8. This CDR3 is built from 15 residues. Germline V CDR1 and CDR2: SGHRS, YFSETQ. In nucleotides, the CDR3 is TGCGCCAGCAGCTTATGGACAGGGGTTTCTAAGACCCAGTACTTC. Amino acid sequence: CASSLWTGVSKTQYF. Based on the CDR3 plus reference TRBV5-1 and TRBJ2-5, the full variable domain is KAGVTQTPRYLIKTRGQQVTLSCSPISGHRSVSWYQQTPGQGLQFLFEYFSETQRNKGNFPGRFSGRQFSNSRSEMNVSTLELGDSALYLCASSLWTGVSKTQYFGPGTRLLVL.

The rearrangement joins TRBV7-9 to TRBJ2-1; D uncertain. The germline CDR1 and CDR2 sequences are SEHNR and FQNEAQ (reference sequence). Trimming cost V 4 bases and J 8 bases, with 12 bases left between them. This CDR3 is 13 amino acids long. CDR3 in DNA: TGTGCCAGCAGCTCCCCCCTTATCCATGAGCAGTTCTTC. Its protein is CASSSPLIHEQFF.

V is TRBV9 and J is TRBJ2-3, with D maybe TRBD2 (5 bases). CDR1 and CDR2 from the germline V gene are SGDLS and YYNGEE. V dropped 0 bases and J dropped 4 bases, with 15 bases sitting between them. The CDR3 contains 16 residues. CDR3 region: CASSVGRDLAPDTQYF. As DNA, the CDR3 is TGTGCCAGCAGCGTAGGTAGAGATCTAGCACCAGATACGCAGTATTTT.

The chain links TRBV25-1 to TRBJ2-7; tentative D call: TRBD2 (5 bases). V shed 1 base and J shed 3 bases, with 13 bases lying between them. The CDR3 is made up of 15 amino acids. Germline V CDR1 and CDR2: MGHDK, SYGVNS. CDR3 amino acids: CASSESGKGIYEQYF. The CDR3 DNA reads as TGTGCCAGCAGTGAATCGGGAAAAGGGATCTACGAGCAGTACTTC.

The V call is TRBV2, the J call TRBJ2-1, with 9 bases that match TRBD2. V lost 6 bases and J lost 6; bases outside the gene matches: 9. Germline V gene sequence: CDR1 SNHLY, CDR2 FYNNEI. The CDR3 runs 15 residues. CDR3 DNA sequence: TGTGCCAGCAGGGGGTGGCGGGGGGGCTTCAATGAGCAGTTCTTC. Amino acids: CASRGWRGGFNEQFF.

This chain connects TRBV5-1 to TRBJ2-7; D possibly corresponds to TRBD1 (5 bases). The CDR3 spans 12 residues. The V and J ends lost 4 bases and 3 bases respectively, with 8 bases between them. Germline V lookup: CDR1 SGHRS, CDR2 YFSETQ. CDR3 amino acids: CASSLGDYEQYF. DNA for the CDR3: TGCGCCAGCAGCCTAGGGGACTACGAGCAGTACTTC.

This clone showed up just once. Other DNA sequences of this sample code for an identical CDR3. The chain combines TRBV19 with TRBJ1-1, with D tentatively TRBD1 (6 bases). Trimming took 1 base from V and 0 from J, leaving 6 bases between them. There are 14 residues in the CDR3. Germline CDR1 and CDR2: LNHDA and SQIVND (reference sequence). As DNA, the CDR3 is TGTGCCAGTAGTATAGGGACAGTGAACACTGAAGCTTTCTTT. Translated, it gives CASSIGTVNTEAFF. The whole variable domain, remainder taken from reference TRBV19 and TRBJ1-1, is DGGITQSPKYLFRKEGQNVTLSCEQNLNHDAMYWYRQDPGQGLRLIYYSQIVNDFQKGDIAEGYSVSREKKESFPLTVTSAQKNPTAFYLCASSIGTVNTEAFFGQGTRLTVV.

The chain recombines TRBV7-9 with TRBJ1-1, with 9 positions matching TRBD1. CDR3 length: 16 amino acids. Germline trimming cut 5 bases from V and 1 base from J; bases unmatched to any gene: 8. Germline CDR1 is SEHNR and CDR2 is FQNEAQ (reference sequence). As DNA, the CDR3 is TGTGCCAGCAGCCAAAGATTGACAGGGGGGAACACTGAAGCTTTCTTT. This encodes CASSQRLTGGNTEAFF.

The chain employs TRBV10-1 and TRBJ1-1; 7 nucleotides align to TRBD1. From germline, CDR1 is WNHNN and CDR2 SYGVQD (reference sequence). The V and J ends lost 2 bases and 6 bases, in that order; junction bases with no gene match: 3. The CDR3 extends over 13 amino acids. The CDR3 protein is CASSERQGAEAFF. CDR3 bases: TGCGCCAGCAGTGAGAGACAGGGCGCTGAAGCTTTCTTT.